This T cell receptor (beta chain) is from a study of neoadjuvant anti-PD-1 for oral cavity cancer. The time point: after neoadjuvant nivolumab, at surgical resection. Patients had newly diagnosed, untreated stage II-IVA oral cavity squamous cell carcinoma. Germline V gene lookup returns CDR1 SQVTM and CDR2 ANQGSEA. Trimming removed 5 bases from V and 0 bases from J, with 10 bases in between. This CDR3 contains 13 residues. TCRdb's copy holds only in-frame clones and misses some; the assay was immunoSEQ multiplex PCR. The table lists 35,000 to 40,000 clones, about 36% of them singletons. On this clone itself: The antigen is undetermined.

Regarding the study as a whole: Each response group had just a few patients in TCR analyses. Treg/Th17 ratio rose with pretreatment blood and fell with post-treatment tumor TCRbeta clonality.

This receptor was obtained from a person aged 40 to 85 with oral cavity squamous cell carcinoma. Specimen: tumor tissue, collected after nivolumab (anti-PD-1) treatment. The V call is TRBV29-1, the J call TRBJ1-1, with a weak D call TRBD1 (5 bases). The CDR3 loop reads CSVPGTVNTEAFF. The CDR3, as DNA: TGCAGCGTTCCCGGGACGGTGAACACTGAAGCTTTCTTT.